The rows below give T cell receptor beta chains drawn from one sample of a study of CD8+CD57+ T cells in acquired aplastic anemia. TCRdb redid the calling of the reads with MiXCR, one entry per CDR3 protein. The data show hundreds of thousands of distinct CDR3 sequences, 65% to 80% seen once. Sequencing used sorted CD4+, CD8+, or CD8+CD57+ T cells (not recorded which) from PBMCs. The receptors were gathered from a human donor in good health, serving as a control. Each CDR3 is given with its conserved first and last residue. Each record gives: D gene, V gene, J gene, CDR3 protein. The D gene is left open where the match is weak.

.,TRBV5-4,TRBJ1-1,CASSQSRANTEAFF
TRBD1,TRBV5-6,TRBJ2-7,CASSFPGGYEQYF
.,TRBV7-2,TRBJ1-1,CASSQGIEAFF
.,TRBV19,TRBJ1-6,CASSIRGDNSPLHF
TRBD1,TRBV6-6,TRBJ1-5,CAGSPGQEYQPQHF
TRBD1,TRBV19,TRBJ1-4,CASSTRRQGSEKLFF
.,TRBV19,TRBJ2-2,CASSFTSSTGELSF
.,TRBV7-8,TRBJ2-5,CASSPEQGRIYGYF
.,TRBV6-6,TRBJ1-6,CASRQGSPLHF
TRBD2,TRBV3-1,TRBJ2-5,CASSQGVAGRLLTRYF
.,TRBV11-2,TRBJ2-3,CASSAFDLGMPDTQYF
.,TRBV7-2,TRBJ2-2,CASGTGQGAGELFF
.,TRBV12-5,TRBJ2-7,CASGSQGGYEQYF
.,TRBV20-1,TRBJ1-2,CSAPDRNTGGTF
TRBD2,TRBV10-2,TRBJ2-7,CASRGLAGDYSYEQYF
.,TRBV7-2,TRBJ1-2,CASSVRARGSGDGYTF
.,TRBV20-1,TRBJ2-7,CGVGLPQHYEQYF
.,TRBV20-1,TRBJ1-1,CSARDPDNTEAFF
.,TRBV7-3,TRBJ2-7,CASIRNSNGPHEQYF
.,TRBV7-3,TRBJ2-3,CASRFQVGLPDTQYF
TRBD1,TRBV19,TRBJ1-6,CASSAEGQGKPPLHF
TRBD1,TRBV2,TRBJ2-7,CASSVDGGGGDRGPEQYF
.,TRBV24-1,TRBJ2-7,CATSDSDRTYEQYF